The source of this TCR beta chain is a study of OX40 agonist ivuxolimab in advanced cancers. Whole-study context: Ivuxolimab was delivered to patients intravenously every 2 weeks at doses spanning 0.01 to 10 mg/kg.

Assay: immunoSEQ multiplex PCR; the TCRdb copy retains only in-frame clones and omits some. Of 90,000 to 100,000 clones in the sample, about 88% were seen once. Peripheral blood came from all dose cohorts at three timepoints. The germline CDR1 and CDR2 sequences are SGHAT and FQNNGV. The CDR3 is 14 residues long. J lost 6 bases, V lost 3 bases, and 6 bases had no gene match. This sequence joins TRBV11-2 and TRBJ2-3, with 7 bases aligning to TRBD2. Sequences were derived from CD4+ or CD8+ T cells sorted from blood, sampled in a trial of the OX40 agonist ivuxolimab. This TCR came from an adult with an advanced solid tumor such as melanoma, head and neck, liver or kidney cancer. The CDR3 DNA is TGTGCCAGCAGCTTTTTTGGGGGAGGGGATACGCAGTATTTT. Protein product: CASSFFGGGDTQYF. Full variable domain (remainder filled in from reference TRBV11-2 and TRBJ2-3): EAGVAQSPRYKIIEKRQSVAFWCNPISGHATLYWYQQILGQGPKLLIQFQNNGVVDDSQLPKDRFSAERLKGVDSTLKIQPAKLEDSAVYLCASSFFGGGDTQYFGPGTRLTVL.